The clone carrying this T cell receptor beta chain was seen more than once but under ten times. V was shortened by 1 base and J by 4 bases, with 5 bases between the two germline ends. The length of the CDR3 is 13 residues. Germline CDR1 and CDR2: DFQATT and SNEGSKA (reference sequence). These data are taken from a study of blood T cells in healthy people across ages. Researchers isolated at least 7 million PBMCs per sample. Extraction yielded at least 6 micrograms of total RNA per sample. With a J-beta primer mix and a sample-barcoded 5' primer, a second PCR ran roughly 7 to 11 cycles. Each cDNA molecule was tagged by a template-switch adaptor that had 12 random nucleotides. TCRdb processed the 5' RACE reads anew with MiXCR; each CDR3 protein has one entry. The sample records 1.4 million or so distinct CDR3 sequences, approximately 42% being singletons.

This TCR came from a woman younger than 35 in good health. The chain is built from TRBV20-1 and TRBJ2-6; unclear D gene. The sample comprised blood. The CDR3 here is CSARAPGANVLTF. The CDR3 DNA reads TGCAGTGCTAGAGCCCCGGGGGCCAACGTCCTGACTTTC.